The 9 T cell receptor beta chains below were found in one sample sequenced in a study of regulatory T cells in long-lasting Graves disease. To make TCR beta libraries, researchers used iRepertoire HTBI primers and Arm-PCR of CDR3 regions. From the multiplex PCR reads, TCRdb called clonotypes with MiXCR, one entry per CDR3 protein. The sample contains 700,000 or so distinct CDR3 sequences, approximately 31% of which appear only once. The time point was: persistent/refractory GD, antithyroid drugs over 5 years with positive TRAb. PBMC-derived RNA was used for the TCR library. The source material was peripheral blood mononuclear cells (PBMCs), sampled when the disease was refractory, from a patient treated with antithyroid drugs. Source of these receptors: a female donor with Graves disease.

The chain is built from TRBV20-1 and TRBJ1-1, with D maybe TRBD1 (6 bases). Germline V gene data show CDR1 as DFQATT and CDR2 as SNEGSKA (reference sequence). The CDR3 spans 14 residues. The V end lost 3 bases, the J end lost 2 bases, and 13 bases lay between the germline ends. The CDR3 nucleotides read TGCAGTGCTAGGGGGGGGGCAGGAAACACTGAAGCTTTCTTT. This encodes CSARGGAGNTEAFF.

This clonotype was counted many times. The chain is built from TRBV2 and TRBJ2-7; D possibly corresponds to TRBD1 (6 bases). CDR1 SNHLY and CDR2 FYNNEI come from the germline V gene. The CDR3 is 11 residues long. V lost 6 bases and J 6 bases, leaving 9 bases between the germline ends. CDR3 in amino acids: CASSTGTEQYF. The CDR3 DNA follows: TGTGCCAGCAGCACAGGGACCGAGCAGTACTTC.

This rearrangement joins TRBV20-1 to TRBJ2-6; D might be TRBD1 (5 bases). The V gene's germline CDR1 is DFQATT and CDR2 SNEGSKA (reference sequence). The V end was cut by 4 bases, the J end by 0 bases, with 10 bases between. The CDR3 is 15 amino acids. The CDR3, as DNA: TGCAGTGCTATTCCAGGGAACTCTGGGGCCAACGTCCTGACTTTC. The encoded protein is CSAIPGNSGANVLTF.

CDR3 sequence: CASSLDGRSSYNSPLHF. DNA of the CDR3: TGTGCCAGCAGTTTGGACGGCCGGAGCTCCTATAATTCACCCCTCCACTTT. The chain recombines TRBV27 with TRBJ1-6; D is undetermined. CDR1 is MNHEY, CDR2 SMNVEV, per germline (reference sequence). Trimming removed 3 bases from V and 0 bases from J, with 12 bases in between. The CDR3 runs to 17 residues.

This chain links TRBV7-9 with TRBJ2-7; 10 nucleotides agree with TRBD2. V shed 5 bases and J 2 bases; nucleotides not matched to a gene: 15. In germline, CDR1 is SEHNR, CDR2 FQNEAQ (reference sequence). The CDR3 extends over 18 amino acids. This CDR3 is CASSLGLAESRTPYEQYF. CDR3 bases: TGTGCCAGCAGCCTAGGACTAGCGGAGTCCCGGACCCCCTACGAGCAGTACTTC.

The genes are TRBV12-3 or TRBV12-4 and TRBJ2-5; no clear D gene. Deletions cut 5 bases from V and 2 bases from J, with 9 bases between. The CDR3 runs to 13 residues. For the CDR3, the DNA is TGTGCCAGCAGTAGGAACTTGCAAGAGACCCAGTACTTC. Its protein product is CASSRNLQETQYF.

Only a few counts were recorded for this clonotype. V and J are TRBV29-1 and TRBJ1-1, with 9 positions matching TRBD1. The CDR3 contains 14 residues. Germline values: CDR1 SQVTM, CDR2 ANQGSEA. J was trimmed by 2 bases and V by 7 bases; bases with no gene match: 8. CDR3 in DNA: TGCAGCGCTAACAGGGGGCTCATAAACACTGAAGCTTTCTTT. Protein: CSANRGLINTEAFF. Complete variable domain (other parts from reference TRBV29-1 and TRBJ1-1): SAVISQKPSRDICQRGTSLTIQCQVDSQVTMMFWYRQQPGQSLTLIATANQGSEATYESGFVIDKFPISRPNLTFSTLTVSNMSPEDSSIYLCSANRGLINTEAFFGQGTRLTVV.

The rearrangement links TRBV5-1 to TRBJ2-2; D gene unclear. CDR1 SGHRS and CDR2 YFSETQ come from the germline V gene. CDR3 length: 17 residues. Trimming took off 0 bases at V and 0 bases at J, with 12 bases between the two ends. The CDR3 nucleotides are TGCGCCAGCAGCTTGGTTTACGGCGGAACGAACACCGGGGAGCTGTTTTTT. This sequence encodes CASSLVYGGTNTGELFF.

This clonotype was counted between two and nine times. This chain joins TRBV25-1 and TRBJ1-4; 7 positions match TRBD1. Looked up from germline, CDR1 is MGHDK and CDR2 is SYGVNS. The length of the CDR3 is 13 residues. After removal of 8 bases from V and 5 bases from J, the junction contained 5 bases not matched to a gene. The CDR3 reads CASQDRQNEKLFF. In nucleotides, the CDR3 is TGTGCCAGCCAGGACAGGCAAAATGAAAAACTGTTTTTT.